This T cell receptor (beta chain) was captured in a study of CD8 T cells in ankylosing spondylitis. TCRdb reprocessed the 5' RACE reads via MiXCR and lists one record per CDR3 protein. The repertoire holds 750,000 to 850,000 distinct CDR3 sequences, with roughly 12% as singletons. Notes on the study in general: A TCR beta motif made of several highly homologous variants seemed typical of ankylosing spondylitis blood.

The germline V gene has CDR1 MNHEY and CDR2 SVGEGT. This CDR3 has 15 residues. V lost 6 bases and J lost 1, with 12 bases in between. This clonotype was detected many times. The antigen is undetermined. The sequenced sample was blood, either unsorted or a sorted T cell fraction (not recorded which). The chain recombines TRBV6-2 or TRBV6-3 with TRBJ2-2; D ambiguous. This TCR was sampled from a male donor with ankylosing spondylitis. CDR3 nucleotides: TGTGCCAGCAGCCGTGTCCATCGGAACACCGGGGAGCTGTTTTTT. The encoded protein is CASSRVHRNTGELFF.